This TCR beta chain derives from a study of vaccination and CD4 T cells after COVID-19. Study context: The convalescents included six males and four females, and among them two were Hispanic while seven were Caucasian. Overlapping SARS-CoV-2, HCoV-NL63, HCoV-OC43 and HCoV-229E spike peptides were used to stimulate cells.

The treatment: roughly 11-day PBMC culture with coronavirus spike peptide pools or control peptides (ViraFEST assay). Germline V gives CDR1 DFQATT, CDR2 SNEGSKA (reference sequence). With 5 bases removed from V and 5 bases from J, the gap between germline ends came to 13 bases. This CDR3 region has 14 residues. In this sample, this clonotype turned up a few times. Its specificity is unknown. Cultured CD4+ T cells had their DNA profiled by the Oncomine TCR Beta short-read assay. The genomic DNA was obtained from cultured CD4+ T cells by extraction with the QIAamp micro DNA kit. TCRdb reprocessed the PCR reads via MiXCR and lists one record per CDR3 protein. The data contain around 21,000 distinct CDR3 sequences, around 50% of them singletons.

The chain joins TRBV20-1 to TRBJ1-6, with D possibly being TRBD1 (6 bases). This clonotype was sampled from a human donor who had recovered from COVID-19. The sample taken for sequencing was CD4+ T cells from blood, cultured in vitro. The CDR3 protein is CSAHYRTDNSPLHF. CDR3 nucleotide sequence: TGCAGTGCTCACTATAGGACAGATAATTCACCCCTCCACTTT.